The present TCR beta chain was sequenced within a study of CD8 T cell repertoires and HIV-1 epitope variants. Study in general: Controls included no peptide, Ebola AY9 epitope, and a CMV, EBV, flu pool. Study-level points and caveats: Of about 10 antigen-specific beta clonotypes, about six appeared to cross-react with escape variants.

Germline CDR1 SNHLY, CDR2 FYNNEI. V was cut by 6 bases and J by 2 bases, with 8 bases left in between. This CDR3 comprises 12 residues. Method: immunoSEQ multiplex PCR; TCRdb's copy keeps in-frame clones and lacks some. This sample has tens of thousands of clones, with almost 75% found just once. To note about this clone: Antigen specificity is unknown.

The receptor's source is a male donor with HIV. The chain joins TRBV2 to TRBJ2-7, with D possibly matching TRBD1 (6 bases). Sequencing was carried out using uncultured baseline CD8+ T cells from peripheral blood mononuclear cells (PBMCs). The chain's CDR3 is CASRGAAYEQYF. In DNA, the CDR3 is TGTGCCAGCAGGGGGGCAGCCTACGAGCAGTACTTC.